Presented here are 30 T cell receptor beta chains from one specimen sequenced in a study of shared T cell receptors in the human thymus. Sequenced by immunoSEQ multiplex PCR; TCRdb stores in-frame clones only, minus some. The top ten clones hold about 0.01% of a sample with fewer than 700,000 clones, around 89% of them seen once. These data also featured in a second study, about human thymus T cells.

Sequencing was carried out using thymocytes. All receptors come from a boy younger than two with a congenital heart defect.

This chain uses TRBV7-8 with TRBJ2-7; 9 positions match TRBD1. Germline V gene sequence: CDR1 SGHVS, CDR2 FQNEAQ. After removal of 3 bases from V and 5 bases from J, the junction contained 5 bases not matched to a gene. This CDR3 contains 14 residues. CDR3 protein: CASSFRTGVNEQYF. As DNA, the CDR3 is TGTGCCAGCAGCTTCAGGACAGGGGTAAACGAGCAGTACTTC.

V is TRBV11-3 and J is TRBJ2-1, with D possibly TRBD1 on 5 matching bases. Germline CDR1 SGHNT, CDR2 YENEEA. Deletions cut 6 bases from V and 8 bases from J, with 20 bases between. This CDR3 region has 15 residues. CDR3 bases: TGTGCCAGCAGAAATACCTCTGGCAGGGCATATGAGCAGTTCTTC. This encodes CASRNTSGRAYEQFF. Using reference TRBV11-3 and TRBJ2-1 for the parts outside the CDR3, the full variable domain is EAGVVQSPRYKIIEKKQPVAFWCNPISGHNTLYWYLQNLGQGPELLIRYENEEAVDDSQLPKDRFSAERLKGVDSTLKIQPAELGDSAVYLCASRNTSGRAYEQFFGPGTRLTVL.

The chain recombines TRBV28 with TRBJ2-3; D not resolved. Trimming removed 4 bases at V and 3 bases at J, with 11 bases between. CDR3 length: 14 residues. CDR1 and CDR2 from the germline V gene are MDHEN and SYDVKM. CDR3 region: CASSSGLPTDTQYF. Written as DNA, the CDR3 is TGTGCCAGCAGTTCGGGTCTCCCGACAGATACGCAGTATTTT.

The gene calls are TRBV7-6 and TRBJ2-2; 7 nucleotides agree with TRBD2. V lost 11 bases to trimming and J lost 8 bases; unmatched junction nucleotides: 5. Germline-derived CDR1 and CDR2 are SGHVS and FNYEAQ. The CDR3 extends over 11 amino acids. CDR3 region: CAARGGGELFF. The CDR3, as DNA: TGTGCCGCGAGGGGAGGGGGGGAGCTGTTTTTT.

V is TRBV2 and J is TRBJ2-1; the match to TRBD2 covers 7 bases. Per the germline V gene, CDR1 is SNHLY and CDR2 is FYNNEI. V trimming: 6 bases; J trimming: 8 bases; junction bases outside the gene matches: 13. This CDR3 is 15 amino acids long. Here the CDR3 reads CASREPGLVGDEQFF. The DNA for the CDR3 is TGTGCCAGCAGGGAACCAGGACTAGTCGGTGATGAGCAGTTCTTC.

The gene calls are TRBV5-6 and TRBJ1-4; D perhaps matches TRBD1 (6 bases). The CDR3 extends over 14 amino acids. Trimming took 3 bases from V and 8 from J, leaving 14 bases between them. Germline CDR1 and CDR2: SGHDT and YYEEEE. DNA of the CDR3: TGTGCCAGCAGCTCTGAACAGGGAAGGGAAAAACTGTTTTTT. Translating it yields CASSSEQGREKLFF.

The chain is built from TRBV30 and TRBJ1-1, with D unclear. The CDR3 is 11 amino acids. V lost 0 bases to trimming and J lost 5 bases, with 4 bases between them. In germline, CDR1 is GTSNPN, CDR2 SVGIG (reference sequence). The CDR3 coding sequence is TGTGCCTGGAGTGTCGGGACTGAAGCTTTCTTT. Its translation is CAWSVGTEAFF. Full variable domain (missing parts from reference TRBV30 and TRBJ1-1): SQTIHQWPATLVQPVGSPLSLECTVEGTSNPNLYWYRQAAGRGLQLLFYSVGIGQISSEVPQNLSASRPQDRQFILSSKKLLLSDSGFYLCAWSVGTEAFFGQGTRLTVV.

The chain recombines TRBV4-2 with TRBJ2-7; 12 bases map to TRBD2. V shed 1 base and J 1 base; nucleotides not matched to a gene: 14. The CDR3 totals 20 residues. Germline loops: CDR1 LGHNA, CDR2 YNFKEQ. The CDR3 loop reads CASSQGLRLAGAGGSYEQYF. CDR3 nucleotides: TGTGCCAGCAGCCAAGGGCTCCGACTAGCGGGAGCCGGGGGGTCCTACGAGCAGTACTTC.

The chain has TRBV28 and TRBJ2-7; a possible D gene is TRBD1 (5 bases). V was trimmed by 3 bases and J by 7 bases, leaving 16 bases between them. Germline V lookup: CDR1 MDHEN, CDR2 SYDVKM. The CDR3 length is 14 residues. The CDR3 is CASSFMVAGQEQYF. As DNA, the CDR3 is TGTGCCAGCAGTTTCATGGTGGCAGGACAAGAGCAGTACTTC.

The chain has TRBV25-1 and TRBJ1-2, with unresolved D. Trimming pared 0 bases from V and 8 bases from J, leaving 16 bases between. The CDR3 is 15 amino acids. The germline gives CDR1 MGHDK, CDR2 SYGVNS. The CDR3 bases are TGTGCCAGCAGTGAATATGGGCAACAACCCTGGGGCTACACCTTC. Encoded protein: CASSEYGQQPWGYTF.

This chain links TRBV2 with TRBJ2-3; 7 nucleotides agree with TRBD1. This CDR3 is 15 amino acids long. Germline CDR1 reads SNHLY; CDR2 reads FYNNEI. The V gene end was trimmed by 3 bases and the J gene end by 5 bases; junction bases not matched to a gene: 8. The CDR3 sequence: CASSDRDRVEDTQYF. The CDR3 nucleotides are TGTGCCAGCAGTGACAGAGACAGGGTCGAAGATACGCAGTATTTT.

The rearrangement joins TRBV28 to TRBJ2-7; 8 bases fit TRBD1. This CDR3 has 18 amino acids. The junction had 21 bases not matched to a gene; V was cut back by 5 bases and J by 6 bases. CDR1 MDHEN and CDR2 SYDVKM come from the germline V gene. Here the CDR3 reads CASSPRQGSLMGKLEQYF. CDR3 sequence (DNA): TGTGCCAGCAGTCCCCGACAGGGGTCCTTAATGGGTAAGCTCGAGCAGTACTTC.

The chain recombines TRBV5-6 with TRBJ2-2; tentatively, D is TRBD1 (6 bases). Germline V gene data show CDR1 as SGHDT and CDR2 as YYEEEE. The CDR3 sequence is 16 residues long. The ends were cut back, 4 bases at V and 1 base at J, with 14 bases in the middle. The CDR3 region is CASSLYSTGNTGELFF. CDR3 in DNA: TGTGCCAGCAGCCTGTACTCGACAGGGAACACCGGGGAGCTGTTTTTT.

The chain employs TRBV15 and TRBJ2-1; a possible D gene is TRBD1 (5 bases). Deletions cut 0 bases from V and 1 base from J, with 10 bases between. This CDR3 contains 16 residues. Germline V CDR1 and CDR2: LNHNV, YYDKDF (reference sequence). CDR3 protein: CATSREQGGSYNEQFF. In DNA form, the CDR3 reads TGTGCCACCAGCAGAGAGCAGGGTGGATCCTACAATGAGCAGTTCTTC.

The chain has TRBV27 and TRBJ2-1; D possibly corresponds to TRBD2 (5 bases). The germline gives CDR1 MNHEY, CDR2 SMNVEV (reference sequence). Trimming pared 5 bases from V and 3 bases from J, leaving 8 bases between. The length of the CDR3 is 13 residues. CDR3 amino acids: CASSIRDYNEQFF. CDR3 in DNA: TGTGCCAGCAGTATCCGGGACTACAATGAGCAGTTCTTC.

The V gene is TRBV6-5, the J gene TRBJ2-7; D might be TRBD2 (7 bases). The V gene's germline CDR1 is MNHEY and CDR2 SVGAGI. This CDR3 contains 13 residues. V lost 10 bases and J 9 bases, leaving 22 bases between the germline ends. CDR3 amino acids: CATEGEGGQTQYF. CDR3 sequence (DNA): TGTGCCACCGAGGGGGAGGGGGGACAAACGCAGTACTTC.

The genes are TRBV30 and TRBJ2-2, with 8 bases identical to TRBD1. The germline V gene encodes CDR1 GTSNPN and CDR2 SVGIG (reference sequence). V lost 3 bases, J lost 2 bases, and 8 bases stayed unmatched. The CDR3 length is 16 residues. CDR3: CAWSPGQGTNTGELFF. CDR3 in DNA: TGTGCCTGGAGCCCAGGACAGGGAACCAACACCGGGGAGCTGTTTTTT.

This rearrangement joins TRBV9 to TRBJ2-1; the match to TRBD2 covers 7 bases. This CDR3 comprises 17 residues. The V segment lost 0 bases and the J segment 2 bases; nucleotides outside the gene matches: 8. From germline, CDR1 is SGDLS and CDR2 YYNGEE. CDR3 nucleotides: TGTGCCAGCAGCGTAGAGACGGGAGGTCAGCCCTACAATGAGCAGTTCTTC. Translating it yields CASSVETGGQPYNEQFF.

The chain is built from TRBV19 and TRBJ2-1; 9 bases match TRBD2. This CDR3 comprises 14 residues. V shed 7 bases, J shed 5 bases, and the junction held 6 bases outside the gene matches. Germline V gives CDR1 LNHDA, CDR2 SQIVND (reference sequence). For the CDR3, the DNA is TGTGCCAGTATGGAGCGGGGGGATAACAATGAGCAGTTCTTC. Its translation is CASMERGDNNEQFF.

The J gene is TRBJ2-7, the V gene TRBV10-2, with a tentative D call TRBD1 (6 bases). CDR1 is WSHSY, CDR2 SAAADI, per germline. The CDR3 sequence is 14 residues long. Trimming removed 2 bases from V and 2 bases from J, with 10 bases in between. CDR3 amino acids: CASSEVTGTYEQYF. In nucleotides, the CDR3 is TGCGCCAGCAGTGAGGTTACAGGGACCTACGAGCAGTACTTC.

The CDR3 protein is CASSFPRGHYGYTF. Written as DNA, the CDR3 is TGTGCCAGCAGCTTCCCGCGGGGGCACTATGGCTACACCTTC. This chain joins TRBV5-6 and TRBJ1-2; a possible D gene is TRBD1 (6 bases). V dropped 2 bases and J dropped 3 bases, with 11 bases sitting between them. Per germline, CDR1 SGHDT and CDR2 YYEEEE. This CDR3 is 14 amino acids long.

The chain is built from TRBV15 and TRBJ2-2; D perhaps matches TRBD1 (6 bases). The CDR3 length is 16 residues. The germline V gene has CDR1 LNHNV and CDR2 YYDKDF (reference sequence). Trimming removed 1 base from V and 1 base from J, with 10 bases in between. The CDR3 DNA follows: TGTGCCACCAGCAGAGTAGGGACATTGAACACCGGGGAGCTGTTTTTT. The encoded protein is CATSRVGTLNTGELFF.

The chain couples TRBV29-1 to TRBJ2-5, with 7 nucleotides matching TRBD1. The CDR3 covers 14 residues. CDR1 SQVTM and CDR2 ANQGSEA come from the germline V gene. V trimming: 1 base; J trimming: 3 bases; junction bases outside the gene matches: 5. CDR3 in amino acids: CSVEASTGKETQYF. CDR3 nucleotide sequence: TGCAGCGTTGAAGCATCGACAGGGAAAGAGACCCAGTACTTC.

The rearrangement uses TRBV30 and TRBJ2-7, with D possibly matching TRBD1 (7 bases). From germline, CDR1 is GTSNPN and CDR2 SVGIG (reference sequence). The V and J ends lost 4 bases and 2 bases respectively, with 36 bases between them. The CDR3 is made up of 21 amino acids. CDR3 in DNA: TGTGCCTGGAAATATACCGGGACAGAGCCTAACGGAGGGCCCCAGACCTACGAGCAGTACTTC. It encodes CAWKYTGTEPNGGPQTYEQYF.

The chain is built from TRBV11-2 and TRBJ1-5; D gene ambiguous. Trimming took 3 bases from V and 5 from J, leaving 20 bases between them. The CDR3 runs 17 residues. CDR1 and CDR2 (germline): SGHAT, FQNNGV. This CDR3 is CASSLVRPGSPHQPQHF. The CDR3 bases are TGTGCCAGCAGCTTGGTCCGGCCAGGCAGCCCTCATCAGCCCCAGCATTTT.

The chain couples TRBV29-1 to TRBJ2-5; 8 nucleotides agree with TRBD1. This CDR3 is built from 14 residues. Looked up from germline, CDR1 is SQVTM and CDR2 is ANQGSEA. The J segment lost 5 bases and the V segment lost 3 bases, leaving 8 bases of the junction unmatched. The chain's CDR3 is CSVESQGGLETQYF. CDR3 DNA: TGCAGCGTTGAGTCACAGGGGGGCCTGGAGACCCAGTACTTC. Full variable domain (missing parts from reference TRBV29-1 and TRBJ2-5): SAVISQKPSRDICQRGTSLTIQCQVDSQVTMMFWYRQQPGQSLTLIATANQGSEATYESGFVIDKFPISRPNLTFSTLTVSNMSPEDSSIYLCSVESQGGLETQYFGPGTRLLVL.

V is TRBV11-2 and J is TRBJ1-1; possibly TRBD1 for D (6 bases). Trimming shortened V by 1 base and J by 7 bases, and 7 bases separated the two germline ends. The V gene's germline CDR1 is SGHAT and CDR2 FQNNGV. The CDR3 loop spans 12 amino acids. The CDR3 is CASSLAGVEAFF. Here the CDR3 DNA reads TGTGCCAGCAGCTTAGCAGGGGTTGAAGCTTTCTTT.

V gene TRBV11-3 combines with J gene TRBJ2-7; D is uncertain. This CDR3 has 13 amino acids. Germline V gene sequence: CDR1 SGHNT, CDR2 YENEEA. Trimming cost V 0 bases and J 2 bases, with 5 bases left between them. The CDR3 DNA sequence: TGTGCCAGCAGCTTAGAAATAACCTACGAGCAGTACTTC. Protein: CASSLEITYEQYF. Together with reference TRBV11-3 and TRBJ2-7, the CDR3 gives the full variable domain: EAGVVQSPRYKIIEKKQPVAFWCNPISGHNTLYWYLQNLGQGPELLIRYENEEAVDDSQLPKDRFSAERLKGVDSTLKIQPAELGDSAVYLCASSLEITYEQYFGPGTRLTVT.

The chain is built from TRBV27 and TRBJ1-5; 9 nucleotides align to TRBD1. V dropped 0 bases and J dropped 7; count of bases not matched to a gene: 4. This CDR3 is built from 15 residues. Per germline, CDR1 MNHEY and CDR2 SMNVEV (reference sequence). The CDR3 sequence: CASSLSDRGGQPQHF. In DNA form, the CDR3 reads TGTGCCAGCAGTTTATCGGACAGGGGAGGACAGCCCCAGCATTTT.

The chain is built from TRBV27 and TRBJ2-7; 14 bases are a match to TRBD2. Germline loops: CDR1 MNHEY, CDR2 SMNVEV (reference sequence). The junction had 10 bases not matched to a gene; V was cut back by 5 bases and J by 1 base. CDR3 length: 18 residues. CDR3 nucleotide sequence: TGTGCCAGCAGTCCGAGACTAGCGGGAGGGCCTAGATCCTACGAGCAGTACTTC. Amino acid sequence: CASSPRLAGGPRSYEQYF.